Described below is a single TCR beta chain sequence and its context. The antigen is not known. This CDR3 is 17 amino acids long. Trimming removed 0 bases from V and 1 base from J, with 15 bases in between. The V gene's germline CDR1 is LGHDT and CDR2 YNNKEL (reference sequence). The time point here: persistent/refractory GD, antithyroid drugs over 5 years with positive TRAb. Extracted PBMC RNA gave rise to the TCR library. EDTA tubes collected nine milliliters of peripheral blood. Investigators prepared the TCR beta libraries by applying iRepertoire HTBI primers and Arm-PCR of CDR3 regions. TCRdb passed the multiplex PCR reads through MiXCR, listing each CDR3 protein once. There are 700,000 or so distinct CDR3 sequences in the sample; 25% to 35% occur only once, and around 42% lies in the top ten. This entry belongs to a study of regulatory T cells in long-lasting Graves disease. Findings of the study overall: Only peripheral blood was studied, not thyroid tissue. Persistent patients had a count of shared public clonotypes (under 3,000) that exceeded that of new patients (roughly 1,000). Results may be inaccurate due to the small sample size.

This receptor was identified in a female donor with Graves disease. The gene calls are TRBV3-1 and TRBJ1-2; D is possibly TRBD1 (6 bases). The specimen was peripheral blood mononuclear cells (PBMCs), collected when the disease was refractory, from a patient treated with antithyroid drugs. The CDR3 nucleotides read TGTGCCAGCAGCCAAGATATGGCGGGGGCTGTTAACTATGGCTACACCTTC. Translating gives CASSQDMAGAVNYGYTF.